This T cell receptor beta chain stems from a study of shared clonotypes between healthy human individuals (TCRdb year 2020). Background for the entire study: A couple of women and a few men aged 18 to 49 years were included in the cohort. For each donor, CD4 naive and CD4 memory were each run on three plates, CD8 naive on two plates, and CD8 memory on one plate. The study deeply sequenced blood TCR repertoires of five healthy adults to estimate repertoire size and the extent of clonotype sharing between individuals. Different laboratories and diverse techniques were used to prepare libraries and sequence TCR repertoires, to increase sequencing depth and limit assay-specific biases. Per donor, leukapheresis produced somewhere between about 0.94 and 10 billion PBMCs.

Overall study results and their limits: Incomplete sequencing was indicated by rarefaction of sorted-subset datasets, despite the large sequencing depth. Naive subsets generally had larger estimated clonotype richness than memory subsets. Clonotypes shared by all four sorted-subset donors showed higher generation probabilities than non-shared clonotypes. Only blood was sampled, and tissue TCR repertoires likely differ from those in blood. Because the study included a small number of donors, the genetic and exposure-history diversity represented was limited. Pairwise subsampling led to the expectation that sequencing depth would affect the degree of clonotype sharing among donors. When several donors were compared, the shared fraction of clonotypes was around 4.6% for naive CD4, around 3.5% for naive CD8, roughly 2.5% for memory CD4, and less than 0.45% for memory CD8.

To note about this clone: Its recognized antigen is unknown. Qualities for individual bases were not recorded, and no much larger clone is one base off.

The donors were healthy, HIV-negative adults who had no recently reported acute infections or vaccinations. Only Caucasian adults living in Nashville, Tennessee, USA were represented among the donors. CD4+ T cells were enriched through magnetic negative selection, after which naive cells were positively selected on CD45RA and the remaining negative fraction served as the memory subset. Blood was collected by leukapheresis, and PBMCs were isolated by Ficoll-Histopaque density gradient centrifugation and then cryopreserved in liquid nitrogen vapor phase. Analytical flow cytometry was used to check the purity and quantity of every magnetically sorted T cell population. From each sorted fraction, genomic DNA was isolated and quantified by UV absorbance on a Nanodrop 2000c. Using the deep immunoSEQ assay, multiplex PCR amplified TCR CDR3 regions from genomic DNA. Extracted genomic DNA from each cell subset was spread evenly across all wells of several immunoSEQ 96-well plates, with each plate serving as a replicate. Each replicate PCR for sorted subsets received around 200 ng genomic DNA, equal to about 30,000 T cell genomes. Purified libraries were measured with a Qubit 3.0 fluorometer, size-checked on a Bioanalyzer 2100, and measured again with the KAPA Library Quantification kit. Every immunoSEQ 96-well plate was sequenced on a dedicated single-read 150-cycle Illumina NextSeq 550 flow cell. Under the source paper's analysis protocol: The immunoSEQ output contained only junctional sequences without quality scores, so filtering could not match that applied to full-length reads. Sequences were annotated with PyIR, a Python wrapper for IgBLAST v1.9, and V/J genes and CDR3 were assigned using IMGT germline references. Reads were filtered out if the reads had weak V/J assignments (E-value above 1e-6), no CDR3, stop codons, out-of-frame junctions, or ambiguous translated residues. V3J clonotypes were defined by identical inferred V gene, J gene, and CDR3 amino acid sequence. The percentage overlap between two repertoires was calculated by dividing the number of shared unique clonotypes by the size of the smaller repertoire. Richness of each repertoire was evaluated using RTK rarefaction, the Chao1 estimator, and Recon v2.1 estimates of unobserved clonotypes. Generation probabilities for all TCRbeta clonotypes obtained by the gDNA method from a handful of donors were computed using OLGA. TCRdb limited this immuneACCESS table to in-frame rearrangements with V and J called. A share of clones is missing; checked studies link under half to unresolved V genes, and the rest is unexplained. That table furnishes V, J and clone size, whereas the DNA furnished D and trimming. This sample comprises a few million clones, over 90% of them detected only once. In total, the top ten clones hold about 0.39% of the sample.

Inclusive of the bounding cysteine and phenylalanine, the CDR3 is 15 residues long. The kept DNA is CDR3 alone, 45 bases in frame from the first base. At the junction V is shortened by 2 bases and J by 2 bases; bases outside the gene matches: 4. CDR1 SGHRS and CDR2 YFSETQ were looked up in the germline V gene. The sequence links TRBV5-1 to TRBJ2-3, with 8 central nucleotides matching TRBD2. The sequenced material came from naive CD4+ T cells from PBMCs. Reading the label with the study, this specimen's cell subset or site is: CD45RA+ positively selected. The TCR sequence derives from a man between 18 and 29 years old in good health. Some clones in this sample may be carry-over from other donors' samples. DNA sequence: TGCGCCAGCAGCTTTGGCGGGAGGTTCACAGATACGCAGTATTTT. It codes for CASSFGGRFTDTQYF.